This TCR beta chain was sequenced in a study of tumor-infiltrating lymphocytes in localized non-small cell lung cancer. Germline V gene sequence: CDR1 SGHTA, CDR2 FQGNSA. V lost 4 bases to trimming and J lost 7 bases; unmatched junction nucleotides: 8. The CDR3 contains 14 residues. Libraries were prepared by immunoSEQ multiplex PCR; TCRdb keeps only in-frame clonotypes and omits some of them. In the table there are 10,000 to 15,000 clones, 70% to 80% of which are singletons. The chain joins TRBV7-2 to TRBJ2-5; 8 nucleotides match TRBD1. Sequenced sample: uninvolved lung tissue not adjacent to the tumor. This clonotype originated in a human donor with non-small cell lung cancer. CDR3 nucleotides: TGTGCCAGCAGCTCCTATGGACAGGGTGGGACCCAGTACTTC. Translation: CASSSYGQGGTQYF.